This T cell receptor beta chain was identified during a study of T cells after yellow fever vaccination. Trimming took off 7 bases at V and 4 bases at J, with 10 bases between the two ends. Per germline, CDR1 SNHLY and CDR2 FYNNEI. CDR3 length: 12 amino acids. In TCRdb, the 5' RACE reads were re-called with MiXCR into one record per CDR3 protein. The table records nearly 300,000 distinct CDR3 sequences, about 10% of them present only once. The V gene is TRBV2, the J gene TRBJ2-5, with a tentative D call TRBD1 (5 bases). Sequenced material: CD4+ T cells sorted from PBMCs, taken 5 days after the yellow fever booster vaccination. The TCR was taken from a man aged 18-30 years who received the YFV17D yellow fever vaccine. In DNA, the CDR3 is TGTGCCAGCACCACAACAGGAGAGACCCAGTACTTC. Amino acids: CASTTTGETQYF.